A selection of T cell receptor beta chains follows, all from one sample in a study of cytomegalovirus exposure and HLA in healthy donors. Data came from immunoSEQ multiplex PCR; TCRdb stores just in-frame clones and leaves some out. The sample lists a few hundred thousand clones, approximately 84% occurring once. The specimen was PBMCs. The source is a middle-aged woman in good health and CMV-seropositive. The CDR3 runs from the conserved cysteine through the conserved F or W. D genes are given only for firm matches. Size is omitted from some rows. Given values are once, few, many or a class for expanded clones.

j_call: TRBJ2-2; d_call: TRBD2; clone_size: .; v_call: TRBV7-9; cdr3_nt: TGTGCCAGCAGCCCGGGACTAGCGGCGAACACCGGGGAGCTGTTTTTT; cdr3_aa: CASSPGLAANTGELFF
j_call: TRBJ1-2; d_call: .; clone_size: .; v_call: TRBV6-5; cdr3_nt: TGTGCCAGCAGTTACGGGGCATCCCCCACTGGCTACACCTTC; cdr3_aa: CASSYGASPTGYTF
j_call: TRBJ1-1; d_call: .; clone_size: .; v_call: TRBV27; cdr3_nt: TGTGCCAGCAGGCCGGGACATTCACCGAACACTGAAGCTTTCTTT; cdr3_aa: CASRPGHSPNTEAFF
j_call: TRBJ2-3; d_call: .; clone_size: .; v_call: TRBV5-4; cdr3_nt: TGTGCCAGCAGCGTGGGGGGAGTCAGCACAGATACGCAGTATTTT; cdr3_aa: CASSVGGVSTDTQYF
j_call: TRBJ2-7; d_call: .; clone_size: once; v_call: TRBV29-1; cdr3_nt: TGCAGCGCCCAGGACAGTGCCCACGAGCAGTACTTC; cdr3_aa: CSAQDSAHEQYF
j_call: TRBJ2-1; d_call: TRBD2; clone_size: few; v_call: TRBV6-1; cdr3_nt: TGTGCCAGCAGTGAAGTAGCGGGAGGGTACAATGAGCAGTTCTTC; cdr3_aa: CASSEVAGGYNEQFF
j_call: TRBJ1-2; d_call: .; clone_size: .; v_call: TRBV7-2; cdr3_nt: TGTGCCAGCAGCACCGGACAGACCTATGGCTACACCTTC; cdr3_aa: CASSTGQTYGYTF
j_call: TRBJ2-1; d_call: TRBD1; clone_size: .; v_call: TRBV15; cdr3_nt: TGTGCCACCAGCAGAGATTATAGGAAGCGGACAGGTCACAATGAGCAGTTCTTC; cdr3_aa: CATSRDYRKRTGHNEQFF
j_call: TRBJ1-1; d_call: .; clone_size: .; v_call: TRBV7-3; cdr3_nt: TGTGCCAGCAGCTTAAACGGCGGGAACACTGAAGCTTTCTTT; cdr3_aa: CASSLNGGNTEAFF
j_call: TRBJ2-2; d_call: TRBD2; clone_size: .; v_call: TRBV4-2; cdr3_nt: TGTGCCAGCAGCCAATTGCAACTGACTAGCGAGGGCACCGGGGAGCTGTTTTTT; cdr3_aa: CASSQLQLTSEGTGELFF
j_call: TRBJ2-7; d_call: TRBD2; clone_size: .; v_call: TRBV27; cdr3_nt: TGTGCCAGCAGTCTCGTCGGGGGGAGCGGCACCTCCTACGAGCAGTACTTC; cdr3_aa: CASSLVGGSGTSYEQYF
j_call: TRBJ2-7; d_call: TRBD2; clone_size: .; v_call: TRBV4-2; cdr3_nt: TGTGCCAGCAGCCAATCAACTAGCGGGAAGGTCTACGAGCAGTACTTC; cdr3_aa: CASSQSTSGKVYEQYF
j_call: TRBJ1-5; d_call: TRBD1; clone_size: .; v_call: TRBV12-5; cdr3_nt: TGTGCTAGTGGTACCGGGACAGGGTTTCTTCAGCCCCAGCATTTT; cdr3_aa: CASGTGTGFLQPQHF
j_call: TRBJ2-3; d_call: .; clone_size: .; v_call: TRBV28; cdr3_nt: TGTGCCAGCAGTTTAAGAGCTTTTCTCACAGATACGCAGTATTTT; cdr3_aa: CASSLRAFLTDTQYF
j_call: TRBJ2-7; d_call: .; clone_size: .; v_call: TRBV4-1; cdr3_nt: TGCGCCAGCAGCTCGGCTAGGGGCTACGAGCAGTACTTC; cdr3_aa: CASSSARGYEQYF
j_call: TRBJ2-1; d_call: .; clone_size: .; v_call: TRBV7-3; cdr3_nt: TGTGCCAGCAGGACCGGGACTGAAGATTACAATGAGCAGTTCTTC; cdr3_aa: CASRTGTEDYNEQFF
j_call: TRBJ2-7; d_call: TRBD1; clone_size: .; v_call: TRBV11-1; cdr3_nt: TGTGCCAGCAGCTTGGGACAGGGAATTTACGAGCAGTACTTC; cdr3_aa: CASSLGQGIYEQYF
j_call: TRBJ2-1; d_call: TRBD2; clone_size: .; v_call: TRBV15; cdr3_nt: TGTGCCACCAGCAGGGGGACTAGCGTCAATGAGCAGTTCTTC; cdr3_aa: CATSRGTSVNEQFF
j_call: TRBJ2-3; d_call: .; clone_size: .; v_call: TRBV5-1; cdr3_nt: TGCGCCAGCAGCTTGACTTTCACAGATACGCAGTATTTT; cdr3_aa: CASSLTFTDTQYF
j_call: TRBJ2-4; d_call: .; clone_size: few; v_call: TRBV25-1; cdr3_nt: TGTGCCAGCAGTGAGACAACCTTCGGAACCAAAAACATTCAGTACTTC; cdr3_aa: CASSETTFGTKNIQYF
j_call: TRBJ2-1; d_call: TRBD2; clone_size: .; v_call: TRBV11-2; cdr3_nt: TGTGCCAGCAGCCGCGGACTAGCGGGTAATGAGCAGTTCTTC; cdr3_aa: CASSRGLAGNEQFF
j_call: TRBJ1-5; d_call: TRBD1; clone_size: .; v_call: TRBV4-3; cdr3_nt: TGCGCCAGCAGCCTCCTGAGGTACAGGGGGCCAAGCAATCAGCCCCAGCATTTT; cdr3_aa: CASSLLRYRGPSNQPQHF
j_call: TRBJ1-3; d_call: .; clone_size: once; v_call: TRBV6-5; cdr3_nt: TGTGCCAGCAAGCCCTTTGAAAGCTCTGGAAACACCATATATTTT; cdr3_aa: CASKPFESSGNTIYF
j_call: TRBJ2-7; d_call: TRBD1; clone_size: .; v_call: TRBV27; cdr3_nt: TGTGCCAGCAGTTTTAACAGGGGTTACGAGCAGTACTTC; cdr3_aa: CASSFNRGYEQYF